This TCR beta chain was observed in a study of blood T cell repertoires in COVID-19. This table comes from immunoSEQ multiplex PCR, and its TCRdb copy is limited to in-frame clones, with some not included. This sample has tens of thousands of clones; roughly 86% occur once, and the top ten carry about a fifth. The junction had 4 bases not matched to a gene; V was cut back by 7 bases and J by 3 bases. This CDR3 has 15 amino acids. Germline V gives CDR1 MDHEN, CDR2 SYDVKM. The chain employs TRBV28 and TRBJ2-2, with 11 bases that match TRBD2. The receptor was derived from a human donor in a cohort sampled during active COVID-19. The sample comprised peripheral blood. CDR3 protein: CASNSGGEDTGELFF. The CDR3 nucleotides are TGTGCCAGCAATAGCGGGGGGGAAGACACCGGGGAGCTGTTTTTT.